These 9 T cell receptor beta chains share one sample of origin, sequenced in a study of cytomegalovirus exposure and HLA in healthy donors. Vbeta (60) and Jbeta (13) primers were used in the PCR. TCRdb's table, derived via immunoSEQ multiplex PCR, lists solely in-frame clones and lacks some. The sample holds fewer than 120,000 clones; around 87% are singletons and the top ten take approximately 2%. The specimen was PBMCs. These receptors all come from a man between 40 and 49 years old in good health and CMV-seronegative.

The table lists this clone with a count of one. The gene calls are TRBV5-1 and TRBJ1-6; no clear D. The germline CDR1 and CDR2 sequences are SGHRS and YFSETQ. Trimming took off 0 bases at V and 3 bases at J, with 10 bases between the two ends. The CDR3 spans 16 residues. The CDR3 spells CASSLAHSGYNSPLHF. The CDR3 region has the DNA TGCGCCAGCAGCTTGGCCCATTCAGGCTATAATTCACCCCTCCACTTT.

This rearrangement joins TRBV18 to TRBJ1-6; 7 bases fit TRBD1. CDR3 length: 15 residues. V gave up 4 bases and J gave up 10 bases; unmatched junction bases: 10. Germline V lookup: CDR1 KGHSH, CDR2 LQKENI. This CDR3 reads CASSQRQGEGSPLHF. The CDR3 bases are TGTGCCAGCTCACAACGACAGGGAGAAGGGTCACCCCTCCACTTT.

This chain joins TRBV6-1 and TRBJ2-5; TRBD2 agrees at 10 bases. The CDR3 is 13 amino acids. Germline V gene data show CDR1 as MNHNS and CDR2 as SASEGT. J gave up 6 bases and V 7 bases, and 5 bases lay outside the gene matches. CDR3 protein: CASNIAGGKTQYF. The CDR3 DNA is TGTGCCAGCAATATAGCGGGGGGAAAGACCCAGTACTTC.

This rearrangement joins TRBV4-3 to TRBJ1-1; maybe TRBD1 (6 bases). From germline, CDR1 is LGHNA and CDR2 YSLEER. V was clipped by 4 bases and J by 3 bases, with 9 bases between them. CDR3 size: 13 residues. CDR3 in amino acids: CASSRQVDTEAFF. The CDR3 DNA sequence: TGCGCCAGCAGCCGACAGGTGGACACTGAAGCTTTCTTT.

The chain has TRBV9 and TRBJ2-3; TRBD2 matches at 9 bases. This CDR3 spans 16 amino acids. Germline assignment: CDR1 SGDLS and CDR2 YYNGEE. Trimming at V came to 0 bases and at J to 2 bases, leaving 4 bases not matched to a gene. CDR3 residues: CASSVGERGATDTQYF. Here the CDR3 DNA reads TGTGCCAGCAGCGTAGGAGAGCGGGGGGCCACAGATACGCAGTATTTT.

The chain joins TRBV5-4 to TRBJ1-3; D is ambiguous. The CDR3 is 15 amino acids. V lost 4 bases and J lost 1, with 12 bases in between. CDR1 and CDR2 from the germline V gene are SGHNT and YYREEE (reference sequence). This chain's CDR3 is CASSPREPSGNTIYF. Written as DNA, the CDR3 is TGTGCCAGCAGCCCCCGGGAGCCGTCTGGAAACACCATATATTTT.

This clone was picked up a small number of times. The chain couples TRBV5-4 to TRBJ2-1; 10 nucleotides line up with TRBD2. V shed 4 bases and J 2 bases; nucleotides not matched to a gene: 6. Looked up from germline, CDR1 is SGHNT and CDR2 is YYREEE (reference sequence). The CDR3 length is 16 residues. As DNA, the CDR3 is TGTGCCAGCAGCCCACAGCGGGGGGGCACCTACAATGAGCAGTTCTTC. Protein sequence: CASSPQRGGTYNEQFF. The full variable domain, rest sourced from reference TRBV5-4 and TRBJ2-1, is ETGVTQSPTHLIKTRGQQVTLRCSSQSGHNTVSWYQQALGQGPQFIFQYYREEENGRGNFPPRFSGLQFPNYSSELNVNALELDDSALYLCASSPQRGGTYNEQFFGPGTRLTVL.

The gene calls are TRBV29-1 and TRBJ1-2; TRBD1 agrees at 8 bases. Germline values: CDR1 SQVTM, CDR2 ANQGSEA. The CDR3 runs to 11 residues. Trimming removed 7 bases from V and 5 bases from J; junction bases left unmatched: 3. CDR3 sequence reads: CSAGQGYGYTF. Written as DNA, the CDR3 is TGCAGCGCTGGACAGGGTTATGGCTACACCTTC.

This chain connects TRBV10-3 to TRBJ2-1; D possibly corresponds to TRBD1 (6 bases). CDR1 and CDR2 from the germline V gene are ENHRY and SYGVKD. The CDR3 has 14 amino acids. Trimming took off 6 bases at V and 7 bases at J, with 16 bases between the two ends. CDR3 sequence (DNA): TGTGCCATCAGCGGTAACAGGGATAGGAATGAGCAGTTCTTC. Translation gives CAISGNRDRNEQFF.